The source of this TCR beta chain is a study of CD8 T cells in ankylosing spondylitis (dated by TCRdb to between 2016 and 2019). Concerning the study at large: To find TCR variants linked to disease, the study profiled T cell receptor beta repertoires in ankylosing spondylitis patients and healthy donors. In total, the full study cohort was made up of about 110 healthy donors and some 26 ankylosing spondylitis patients. Peripheral blood was sampled, and synovial fluid was additionally collected from ankylosing spondylitis patients.

This clonotype was observed many times. This receptor's antigen is unknown. No base quality information exists; no much larger clone differs at one position. The CDR3 holds 15 amino acids from the cysteine to the phenylalanine. Only the CDR3 part of the read is kept: 45 bases, read in frame from the first base. CDR1 and CDR2 were assigned from the germline V gene as SGHVS and FQNEAQ. Ends trimmed: V by 0 bases, J by 5 bases; bases unmatched to a gene: 3. Broader findings and caveats from the paper: Some motif variants had previously been reported in the synovial fluid and blood of reactive arthritis patients, which suggests shared mechanisms of disease initiation. A TCR beta motif of several highly homologous amino acid variants appeared characteristic of blood from ankylosing spondylitis patients. The disease-linked clones were reported as significantly enriched in matched synovial fluid samples from ankylosing spondylitis patients. In peripheral blood, the disease-linked clones were found at relatively low frequencies and had a CD8+ phenotype.

Instrument used: Illumina HiSeq 2500. Quantitative 5'-RACE with molecular barcodes was used to prepare TCR beta libraries. As for the original processing: A new computational method, built on a probabilistic model of VDJ rearrangement, was used to identify disease-linked TCR variants. TCRdb handled the public reads itself, with Q25 trimming in fastp and clone calling in MiXCR, and kept productive beta chains. For every CDR3 protein sequence, its rows merge into one entry that carries the most common genes and DNA. The V and J calls were determined by TCRdb, not by the authors. This sample holds approximately 240,000 distinct CDR3 sequences; over 9.5% were observed only once. Approximately 2.5% of the sample goes to the ten largest clones.

The chain is made from TRBV7-8 and TRBJ2-3; 9 bases in between match TRBD2. The sample consisted of blood, either unsorted or a sorted T cell fraction (not recorded which). The clonotype originates from a male donor with ankylosing spondylitis or in good health (not recorded which). Read as DNA, the sequence is TGTGCCAGCAGCTTAGCCTTAGCGGGAGAAGATACGCAGTATTTT. Translated, this gives CASSLALAGEDTQYF. The full variable domain, with segments outside the CDR3 supplied by the reference TRBV7-8 and TRBJ2-3 proteins, appears as GAGVSQSPRYKVAKRGQDVALRCDPISGHVSLFWYQQALGQGPEFLTYFQNEAQLDKSGLPSDRFFAERPEGSVSTLKIQRTQQEDSAVYLCASSLALAGEDTQYFGPGTRLTVL.